This T cell receptor (beta chain) was profiled in a study of blood T cell repertoires in COVID-19. Whole-study context: Samples representing acute and convalescent COVID-19 were sourced from the United States, Italy and Spain. Sample material is recorded as cDNA or gDNA derived from T cells, B-cell-depleted T cells, or PBMCs.

This CDR3 contains 17 residues. V lost 7 bases to trimming and J lost 0 bases, with 21 bases between them. CDR1 MGHRA and CDR2 YSYEKL come from the germline V gene. As processed by the authors: Amplification of reference gene primers was used by the study to estimate nucleated cell counts. This table comes from immunoSEQ multiplex PCR, and its TCRdb copy is limited to in-frame clones, with some not included. The V and J calls and clone size were taken over from that table, and D and trimming were inferred from the DNA. The data show tens of thousands of clones, about 86% seen once. The chain uses TRBV4-1 and TRBJ1-1; D is ambiguous. The sample taken for sequencing was peripheral blood. This TCR was sampled from a man in his forties with acute or convalescent COVID-19. The CDR3 loop is CASNGHPGELMNTEAFF. The CDR3 DNA sequence: TGCGCCAGCAACGGGCACCCCGGGGAGCTTATGAACACTGAAGCTTTCTTT.